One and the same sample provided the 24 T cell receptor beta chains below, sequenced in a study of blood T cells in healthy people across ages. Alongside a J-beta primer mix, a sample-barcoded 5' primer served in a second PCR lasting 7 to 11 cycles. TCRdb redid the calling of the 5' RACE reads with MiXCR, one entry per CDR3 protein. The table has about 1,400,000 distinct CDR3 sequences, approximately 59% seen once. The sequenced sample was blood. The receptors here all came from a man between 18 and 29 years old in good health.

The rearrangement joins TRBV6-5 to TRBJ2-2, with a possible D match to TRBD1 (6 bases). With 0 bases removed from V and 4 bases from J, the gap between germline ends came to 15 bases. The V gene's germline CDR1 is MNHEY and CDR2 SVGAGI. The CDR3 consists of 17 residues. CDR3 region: CASSYSGPGHTTGELFF. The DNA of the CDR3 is TGTGCCAGCAGTTACTCAGGACCGGGACACACCACCGGGGAGCTGTTTTTT.

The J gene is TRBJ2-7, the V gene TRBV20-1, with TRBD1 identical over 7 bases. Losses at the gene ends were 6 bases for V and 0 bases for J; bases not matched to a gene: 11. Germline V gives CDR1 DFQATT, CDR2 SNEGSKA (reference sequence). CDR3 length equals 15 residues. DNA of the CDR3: TGCAGTGCGGCAGAGACAGGGAGAGACTCCTACGAGCAGTACTTC. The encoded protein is CSAAETGRDSYEQYF.

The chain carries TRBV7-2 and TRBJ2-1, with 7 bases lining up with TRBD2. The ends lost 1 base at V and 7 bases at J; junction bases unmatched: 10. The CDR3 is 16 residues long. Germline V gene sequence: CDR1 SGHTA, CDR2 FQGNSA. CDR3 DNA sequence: TGTGCCAGCAGCTTAGATTGGGGGGGAGTTTTTAATGAGCAGTTCTTC. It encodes CASSLDWGGVFNEQFF.

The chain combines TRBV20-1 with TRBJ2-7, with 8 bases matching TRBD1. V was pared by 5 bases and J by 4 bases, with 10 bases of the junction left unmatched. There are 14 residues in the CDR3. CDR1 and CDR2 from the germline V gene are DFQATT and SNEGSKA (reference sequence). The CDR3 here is CSAETGAVSYEQYF. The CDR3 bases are TGCAGTGCTGAGACAGGGGCTGTCTCTTACGAGCAGTACTTC.

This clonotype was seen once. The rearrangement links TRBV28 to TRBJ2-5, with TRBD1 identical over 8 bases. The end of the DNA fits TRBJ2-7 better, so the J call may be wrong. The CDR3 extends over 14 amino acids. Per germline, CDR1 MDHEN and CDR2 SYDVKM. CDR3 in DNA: TGTGCCAGCAGACGGACAGGGCAAAAGCTCGAGCAGTACTTC. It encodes CASRRTGQKLEQYF.

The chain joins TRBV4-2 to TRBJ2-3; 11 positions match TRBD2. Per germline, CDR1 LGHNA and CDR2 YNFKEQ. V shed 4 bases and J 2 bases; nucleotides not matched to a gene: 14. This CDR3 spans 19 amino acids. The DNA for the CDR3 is TGTGCCAGCAGCCCCGTTCCTAGCGGGGGGCTCTTAGTCACAGATACGCAGTATTTT. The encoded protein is CASSPVPSGGLLVTDTQYF.

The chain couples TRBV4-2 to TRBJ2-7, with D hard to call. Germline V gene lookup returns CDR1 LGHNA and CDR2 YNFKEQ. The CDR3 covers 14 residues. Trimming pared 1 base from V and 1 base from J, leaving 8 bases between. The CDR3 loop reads CASSQGPRSYEQYF. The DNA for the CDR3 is TGTGCCAGCAGCCAAGGTCCCAGATCCTACGAGCAGTACTTC.

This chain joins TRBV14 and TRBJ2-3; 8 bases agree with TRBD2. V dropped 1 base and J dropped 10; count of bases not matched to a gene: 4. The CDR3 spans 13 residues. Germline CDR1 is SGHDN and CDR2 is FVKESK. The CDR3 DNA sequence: TGTGCCAGCAGCCAAGCGGGGGGGCTTGCGCAGTATTTT. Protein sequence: CASSQAGGLAQYF.

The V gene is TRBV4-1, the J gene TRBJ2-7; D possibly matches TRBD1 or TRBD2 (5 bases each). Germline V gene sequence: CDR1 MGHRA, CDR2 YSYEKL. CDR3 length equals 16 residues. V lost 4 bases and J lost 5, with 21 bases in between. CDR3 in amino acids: CASSPSLTGLTDEQYF. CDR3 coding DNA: TGCGCCAGCAGCCCTTCCTTGACGGGGCTAACCGACGAGCAGTACTTC.

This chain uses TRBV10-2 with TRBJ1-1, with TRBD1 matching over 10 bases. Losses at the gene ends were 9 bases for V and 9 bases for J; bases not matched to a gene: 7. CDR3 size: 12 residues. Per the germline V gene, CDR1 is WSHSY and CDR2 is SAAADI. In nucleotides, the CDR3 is TGCGCCAGTACCCCGGGACAGGGGAAAGCTTTCTTT. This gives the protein CASTPGQGKAFF.

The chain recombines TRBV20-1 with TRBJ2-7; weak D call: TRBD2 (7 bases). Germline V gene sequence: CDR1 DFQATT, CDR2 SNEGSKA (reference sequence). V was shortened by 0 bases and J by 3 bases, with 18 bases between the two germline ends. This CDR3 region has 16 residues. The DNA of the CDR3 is TGCAGTGCTAGAGACTCCATGGGGGGGGCCTACTACGAGCAGTACTTC. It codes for CSARDSMGGAYYEQYF.

CDR3 in DNA: TGTGCCAGCAGCCGACGGGCCGGAGGGACAGATACGCAGTATTTT. Residues: CASSRRAGGTDTQYF. The chain employs TRBV27 and TRBJ2-3, with D maybe TRBD2 (6 bases). Per the germline V gene, CDR1 is MNHEY and CDR2 is SMNVEV (reference sequence). The CDR3 covers 15 residues. V was cut by 6 bases and J by 3 bases, with 16 bases left in between.

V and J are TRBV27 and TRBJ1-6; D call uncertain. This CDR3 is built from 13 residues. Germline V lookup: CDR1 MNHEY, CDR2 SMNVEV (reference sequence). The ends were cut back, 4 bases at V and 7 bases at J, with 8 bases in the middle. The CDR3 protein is CASSSEGNSPLHF. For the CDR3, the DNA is TGTGCCAGCAGTTCTGAGGGAAATTCACCCCTCCACTTT.

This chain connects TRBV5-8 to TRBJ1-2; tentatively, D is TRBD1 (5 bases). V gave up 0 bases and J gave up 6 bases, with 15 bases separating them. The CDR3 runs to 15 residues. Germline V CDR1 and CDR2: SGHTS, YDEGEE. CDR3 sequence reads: CASSLGQSIIDGYTF. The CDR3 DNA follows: TGTGCCAGCAGCTTGGGACAGAGCATAATAGATGGCTACACCTTC.

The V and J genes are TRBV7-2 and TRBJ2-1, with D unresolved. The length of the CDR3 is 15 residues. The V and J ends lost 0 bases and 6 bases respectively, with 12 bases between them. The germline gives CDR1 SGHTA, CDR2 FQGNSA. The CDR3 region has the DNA TGTGCCAGCAGCTTAGCGGTCCAGAGCCTCAATGAGCAGTTCTTC. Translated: CASSLAVQSLNEQFF.

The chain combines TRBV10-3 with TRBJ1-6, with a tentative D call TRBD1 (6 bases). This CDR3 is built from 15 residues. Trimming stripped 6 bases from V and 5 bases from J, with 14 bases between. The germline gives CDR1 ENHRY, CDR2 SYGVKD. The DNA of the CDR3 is TGTGCCATCAGACCGGGGGCCGGAGATAATTCACCCCTCCACTTT. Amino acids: CAIRPGAGDNSPLHF.

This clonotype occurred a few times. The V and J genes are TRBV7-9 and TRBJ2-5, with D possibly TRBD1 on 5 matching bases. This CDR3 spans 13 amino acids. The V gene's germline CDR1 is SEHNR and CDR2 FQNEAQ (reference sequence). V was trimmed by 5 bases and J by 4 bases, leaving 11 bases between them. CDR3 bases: TGTGCCAGCAGCCCCACAGGCCCAGAGACCCAGTACTTC. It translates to CASSPTGPETQYF.

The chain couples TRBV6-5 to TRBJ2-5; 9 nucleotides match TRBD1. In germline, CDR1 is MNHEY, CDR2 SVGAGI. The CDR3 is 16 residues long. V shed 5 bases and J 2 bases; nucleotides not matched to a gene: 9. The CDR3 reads CASSTPDRGRQETQYF. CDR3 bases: TGTGCCAGCAGTACCCCGGACAGGGGCCGACAAGAGACCCAGTACTTC.

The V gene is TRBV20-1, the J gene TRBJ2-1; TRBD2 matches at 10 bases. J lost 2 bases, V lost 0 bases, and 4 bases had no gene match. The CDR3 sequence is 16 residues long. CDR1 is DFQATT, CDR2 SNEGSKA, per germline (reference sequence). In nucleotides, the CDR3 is TGCAGTGCTAGAGACTTAGCGGGAGGAGCCTACAATGAGCAGTTCTTC. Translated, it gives CSARDLAGGAYNEQFF.

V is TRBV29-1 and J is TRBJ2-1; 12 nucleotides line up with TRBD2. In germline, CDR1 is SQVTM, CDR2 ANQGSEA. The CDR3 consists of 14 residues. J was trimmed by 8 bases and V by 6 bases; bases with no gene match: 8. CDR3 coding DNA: TGCAGCGTCGCTAGCGGGGGGGCGCTCGATGAGCAGTTCTTC. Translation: CSVASGGALDEQFF.

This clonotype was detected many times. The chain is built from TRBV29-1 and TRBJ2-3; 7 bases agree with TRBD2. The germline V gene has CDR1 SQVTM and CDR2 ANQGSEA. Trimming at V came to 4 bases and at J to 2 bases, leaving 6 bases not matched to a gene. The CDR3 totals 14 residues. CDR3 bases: TGCAGCGTTGCTCCAGCGGGGAACACAGATACGCAGTATTTT. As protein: CSVAPAGNTDTQYF.

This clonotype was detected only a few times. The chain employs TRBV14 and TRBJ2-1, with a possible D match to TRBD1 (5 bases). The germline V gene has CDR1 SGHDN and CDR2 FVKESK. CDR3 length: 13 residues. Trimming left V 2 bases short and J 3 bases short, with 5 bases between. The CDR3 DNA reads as TGTGCCAGCAGCCAACAGGGCTACAATGAGCAGTTCTTC. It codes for CASSQQGYNEQFF. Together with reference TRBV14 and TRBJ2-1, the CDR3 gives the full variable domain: EAGVTQFPSHSVIEKGQTVTLRCDPISGHDNLYWYRRVMGKEIKFLLHFVKESKQDESGMPNNRFLAERTGGTYSTLKVQPAELEDSGVYFCASSQQGYNEQFFGPGTRLTVL.

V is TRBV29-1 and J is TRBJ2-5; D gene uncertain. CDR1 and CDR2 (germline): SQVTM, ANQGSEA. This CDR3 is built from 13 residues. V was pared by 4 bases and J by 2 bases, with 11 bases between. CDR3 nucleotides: TGCAGCGTTGTCAGTATTGAGCAAGAGACCCAGTACTTC. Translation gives CSVVSIEQETQYF.

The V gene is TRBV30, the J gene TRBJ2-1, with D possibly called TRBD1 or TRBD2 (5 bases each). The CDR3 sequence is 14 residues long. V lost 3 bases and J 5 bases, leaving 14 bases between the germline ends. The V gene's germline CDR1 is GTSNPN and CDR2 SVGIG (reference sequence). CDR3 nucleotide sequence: TGTGCCTGGAGCGTCGGGGCAGTCAACAATGAGCAGTTCTTC. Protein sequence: CAWSVGAVNNEQFF.